This T cell receptor beta chain originates from a study of metastatic and nonmetastatic thyroid tumors. Study background: Malignant thyroid and benign thyroid patients provided blood and tumor or nodule tissue whose repertoires were compared.

TCRdb re-clonotyped the PCR reads via MiXCR. Of roughly 9,700 clones in the sample, 25% to 35% were seen once. The CDR3 loop spans 14 amino acids. With 7 bases removed from V and 2 bases from J, the gap between germline ends came to 12 bases. In germline, CDR1 is MNHNS, CDR2 SASEGT. No treatment of any kind had been given to any patient before thyroid surgery. The sequence was obtained from a female donor with papillary thyroid cancer or a benign thyroid nodule (not recorded which). Some clones in this sample may be carry-over from other donors' samples. This chain joins TRBV6-1 and TRBJ1-3; D gene ambiguous. Sample: tumor tissue. Here the CDR3 reads CASTASGTGNTIYF. The DNA of the CDR3 is TGTGCCAGCACCGCGTCGGGGACTGGAAACACCATATATTTT.